This section outlines one T cell receptor beta chain sequence together with its context. Its specificity is unknown. The CDR3 is cut off 3 residues early in the read; its end comes from the germline J gene. This entry comes from a study of T cells in women clearing cervical HPV infection. Whole-study context: HLA type stays a possible confounder, typing being limited. Study-wide findings and caveats: Effector/memory and HPV-specific T cells were not isolated, and association timing is unknown.

All donors had a single incident cervical HPV16 infection, not prevalent. MY09/MY11 PCR detected cervical HPV DNA; dot-blot assigned genotypes. TCRdb's table, derived via immunoSEQ multiplex PCR, lists solely in-frame clones and lacks some. The sample features roughly 18,000 clones, with roughly an eighth in its top ten. CDR1 is LNHDA and CDR2 is SQIVND in the germline V gene (reference sequence). Trimming at V came to 8 bases and at J to 4 bases, leaving 15 bases not matched to a gene. The CDR3 has 16 residues. The chain employs TRBV19 and TRBJ1-2, with 8 bases fitting TRBD1. Sequencing input: blood buffy coat. This clonotype was obtained from a woman between 18 and 70 years old with a cervical HPV16 infection that either progressed to CIN3+ or cleared (not recorded which). The CDR3 DNA, read in part, is TGTGCCAGTGCTCCGGGACAGGAGGTTGGTCGCTATGGC. It codes for CASAPGQEVGRYG. The whole CDR3 is CASAPGQEVGRYGYTF.